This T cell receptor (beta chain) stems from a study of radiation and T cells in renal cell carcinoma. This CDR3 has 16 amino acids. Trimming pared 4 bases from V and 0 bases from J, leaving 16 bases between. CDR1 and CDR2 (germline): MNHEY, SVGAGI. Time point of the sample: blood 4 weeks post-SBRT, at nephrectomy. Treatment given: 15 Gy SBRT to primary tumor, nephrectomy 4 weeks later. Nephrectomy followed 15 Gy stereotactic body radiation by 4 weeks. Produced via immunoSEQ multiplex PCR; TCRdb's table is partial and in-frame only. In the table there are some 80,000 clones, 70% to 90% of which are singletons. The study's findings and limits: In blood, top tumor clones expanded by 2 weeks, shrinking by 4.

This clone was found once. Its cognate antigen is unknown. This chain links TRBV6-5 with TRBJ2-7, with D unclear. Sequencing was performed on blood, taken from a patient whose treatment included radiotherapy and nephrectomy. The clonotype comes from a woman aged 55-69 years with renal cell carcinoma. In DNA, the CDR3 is TGTGCCAGCAGTTCCCCCCGAGCGAATGGCTCCTACGAGCAGTACTTC. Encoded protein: CASSSPRANGSYEQYF.